This T cell receptor beta chain comes out of a study of breast tumors, draining lymph nodes, adjacent tissues. Trimming removed 2 bases from V and 3 bases from J, with 11 bases in between. Germline V gene lookup returns CDR1 SGHAT and CDR2 FQNNGV. This CDR3 region has 14 residues. Worth noting for this clonotype: The antigen remains unidentified.

One entry per CDR3 protein, called by TCRdb with MiXCR from the multiplex PCR reads. The top ten hold approximately 15% of the sample, which has more than 20,000 distinct CDR3 sequences, about 25% seen once. The study's findings and limits: Compared with lymph nodes, tumors were less diverse; compared with nontumor tissue, more. Findings are consistent with lymph node origin and intratumoral expansion of most tumor T cells.

This TCR derives from a female donor with breast cancer. Some clones in this sample may be carry-over from other donors' samples. The chain recombines TRBV11-2 with TRBJ2-7; no clear D gene. The sequenced sample consisted of breast tumor tissue. CDR3 coding DNA: TGTGCCAGCAGCTTAAGTTGGCAAGTCTACGAGCAGTACTTC. Translating it yields CASSLSWQVYEQYF.